The next 20 T cell receptor beta chains were all read from a single sample in a study of T cell responses to AZD1222 COVID-19 vaccine. Clones were read by immunoSEQ multiplex PCR, and TCRdb kept only the in-frame ones, dropping some. The sample data list around 150,000 clones. Sequenced material: peripheral blood. These receptors were taken from an adult in good health.

The gene calls are TRBV9 and TRBJ2-7; D assignment may be TRBD1 or TRBD2 (5 bases each). CDR1 SGDLS and CDR2 YYNGEE come from the germline V gene. V lost 0 bases, J lost 2 bases, and 15 bases lay in between. The CDR3 loop spans 16 amino acids. Written as DNA, the CDR3 is TGTGCCAGCAGCGTAGCTACCAGTGGGGGAGCCTACGAGCAGTACTTC. It is translated as CASSVATSGGAYEQYF.

A note on this clone: In the same sample, other DNA sequences code for this CDR3. The V gene is TRBV5-1, the J gene TRBJ1-1, with a weak D call TRBD1 (6 bases). The CDR3 sequence is 13 residues long. The V end was cut by 3 bases, the J end by 1 base, with 7 bases between. Germline CDR1 SGHRS, CDR2 YFSETQ. Written as DNA, the CDR3 is TGCGCCAGCAGCTGGACAGCGAACACTGAAGCTTTCTTT. Translated: CASSWTANTEAFF.

J is TRBJ2-5 and V is TRBV3-1 (or the pseudogene TRBV3-2), with D unclear. Per germline, CDR1 LGHDT and CDR2 YNNKEL (reference sequence). The CDR3 extends over 12 amino acids. Trimming removed 2 bases from V and 3 bases from J, with 4 bases in between. This chain's CDR3 is CASSQREETQYF. The CDR3, as DNA: TGTGCCAGCAGCCAACGGGAAGAGACCCAGTACTTC.

This chain uses TRBV11-3 with TRBJ2-1, with D perhaps matching TRBD2 (7 bases). V lost 3 bases and J lost 4, with 13 bases in between. CDR3 length: 15 residues. Per germline, CDR1 SGHNT and CDR2 YENEEA. The CDR3 DNA is TGTGCCAGCAGCTTGGGGGGGGCCAGGTACAATGAGCAGTTCTTC. Its translation is CASSLGGARYNEQFF.

This rearrangement joins TRBV5-1 to TRBJ2-2; D is uncertain. The germline CDR1 and CDR2 sequences are SGHRS and YFSETQ. This CDR3 is built from 15 residues. Trimming cost V 0 bases and J 1 base, with 7 bases left between them. CDR3 nucleotides: TGCGCCAGCAGCTTGGTTGACGGGAACACCGGGGAGCTGTTTTTT. It codes for CASSLVDGNTGELFF.

The chain recombines TRBV2 with TRBJ1-2; 8 bases are shared with TRBD1. V dropped 5 bases and J dropped 8; count of bases not matched to a gene: 7. This CDR3 has 13 residues. Germline V gives CDR1 SNHLY, CDR2 FYNNEI. CDR3 DNA sequence: TGTGCCAGCAGTCGGACAGGGACAGTCGGCTACACCTTC. Translating it yields CASSRTGTVGYTF. Variable domain in full (rest from reference TRBV2 and TRBJ1-2): EPEVTQTPSHQVTQMGQEVILRCVPISNHLYFYWYRQILGQKVEFLVSFYNNEISEKSEIFDDQFSVERPDGSNFTLKIRSTKLEDSAMYFCASSRTGTVGYTFGSGTRLTVV.

This chain joins TRBV7-9 and TRBJ1-4; tentatively, D is TRBD1 (6 bases). V lost 4 bases, J lost 8 bases, and 17 bases lay in between. Germline CDR1 is SEHNR and CDR2 is FQNEAQ (reference sequence). This CDR3 has 15 residues. CDR3 amino acids: CASSYAQGIYEKLFF. The CDR3 DNA follows: TGTGCCAGCAGCTACGCCCAGGGGATTTACGAAAAACTGTTTTTT.

The rearrangement uses TRBV29-1 and TRBJ1-4; no reliable D call. V was cut by 1 base and J by 6 bases, with 6 bases left in between. Germline assignment: CDR1 SQVTM and CDR2 ANQGSEA. The CDR3 spans 12 residues. CDR3 sequence (DNA): TGCAGCGTTGAAGGGCTGGATGAAAAACTGTTTTTT. This sequence encodes CSVEGLDEKLFF. Together with reference TRBV29-1 and TRBJ1-4, the CDR3 gives the full variable domain: SAVISQKPSRDICQRGTSLTIQCQVDSQVTMMFWYRQQPGQSLTLIATANQGSEATYESGFVIDKFPISRPNLTFSTLTVSNMSPEDSSIYLCSVEGLDEKLFFGSGTQLSVL.

CDR3 in DNA: TGTGCCAGTAGTATAGGACAGGTTAACACTGAAGCTTTCTTT. Translation gives CASSIGQVNTEAFF. This rearrangement joins TRBV19 to TRBJ1-1, with D perhaps matching TRBD1 (6 bases). Trimming left V 1 base short and J 2 bases short, with 8 bases between. CDR1 is LNHDA and CDR2 is SQIVND in the germline V gene (reference sequence). The CDR3 spans 14 residues.

The chain is built from TRBV27 and TRBJ1-2, with 9 bases that match TRBD1. V trimming: 6 bases; J trimming: 8 bases; junction bases outside the gene matches: 13. CDR1 is MNHEY, CDR2 SMNVEV, per germline (reference sequence). The CDR3 loop spans 15 amino acids. The DNA for the CDR3 is TGTGCCAGCAGCCCAGAGGGACAGGGTCTTCGGGGCTACACCTTC. Translation: CASSPEGQGLRGYTF.

The chain employs TRBV7-9 and TRBJ1-4, with TRBD1 identical over 7 bases. Germline CDR1 is SEHNR and CDR2 is FQNEAQ (reference sequence). With V trimmed by 5 bases and J by 7 bases, 4 bases remained unmatched. The CDR3 totals 13 residues. The CDR3 DNA follows: TGTGCCAGCAGCCCGCGGGACAGTGAAAAACTGTTTTTT. It codes for CASSPRDSEKLFF.

The J gene is TRBJ1-5, the V gene TRBV30; no reliable D call. The ends were cut back, 0 bases at V and 6 bases at J, with 6 bases in the middle. From germline, CDR1 is GTSNPN and CDR2 SVGIG (reference sequence). CDR3 length: 12 residues. For the CDR3, the DNA is TGTGCCTGGAGTGTAGGAGGTCAGCCCCAGCATTTT. This translates into CAWSVGGQPQHF.

This chain uses TRBV6-1 with TRBJ1-1, with 8 bases lining up with TRBD1. V was clipped by 2 bases and J by 3 bases; unmatched bases: 14. The germline V gene encodes CDR1 MNHNS and CDR2 SASEGT. This CDR3 comprises 18 residues. The CDR3: CASSETKYPGGRDTEAFF. Written as DNA, the CDR3 is TGTGCCAGCAGTGAAACAAAGTATCCAGGGGGCAGGGACACTGAAGCTTTCTTT.

This chain uses TRBV6-2 or TRBV6-3 with TRBJ1-1, with D possibly being TRBD1 (5 bases). From germline, CDR1 is MNHEY and CDR2 SVGEGT. This CDR3 is built from 14 residues. Trimming left V 5 bases short and J 3 bases short, with 13 bases between. In DNA form, the CDR3 reads TGTGCCAGCAGTATCAGGGTATGGGACACTGAAGCTTTCTTT. It is translated as CASSIRVWDTEAFF.

With respect to this clone: One end of the junction does not line up with germline, which may come from a read error. The J gene is TRBJ1-5, the V gene TRBV7-6, with D unresolved. Germline assignment: CDR1 SGHVS and CDR2 FNYEAQ. The CDR3 extends over 16 amino acids. The CDR3 reads CASSLEPGISDQPQHF. The CDR3 DNA follows: TGTGCCAGCAGCTTAGAGCCAGGAATTAGCGATCAGCCCCAGCATTTT.

This chain's CDR3 is CASSDPRQAFNEKLFF. As DNA, the CDR3 is TGTGCCAGCAGTGACCCAAGACAGGCTTTTAATGAAAAACTGTTTTTT. This sequence joins TRBV2 and TRBJ1-4; TRBD1 might be the D (6 bases). The germline V gene has CDR1 SNHLY and CDR2 FYNNEI. The V end lost 3 bases, the J end lost 4 bases, and 15 bases lay between the germline ends. The CDR3 sequence is 16 residues long.

This chain connects TRBV27 to TRBJ1-2; 9 bases are shared with TRBD1. V lost 0 bases and J lost 6; bases outside the gene matches: 2. This CDR3 region has 14 residues. The germline V gene encodes CDR1 MNHEY and CDR2 SMNVEV (reference sequence). The CDR3 sequence: CASSLSGTGNGYTF. CDR3 in DNA: TGTGCCAGCAGTTTATCCGGGACAGGGAATGGCTACACCTTC.

The rearrangement joins TRBV28 to TRBJ1-6, with 8 bases matching TRBD1. CDR1 is MDHEN and CDR2 is SYDVKM in the germline V gene. The CDR3 has 13 amino acids. V was pared by 3 bases and J by 15 bases, with 7 bases of the junction left unmatched. CDR3 nucleotides: TGTGCCAGCAGTTTGGGACAGGACTGGGTCCTCCACTTT. The encoded protein is CASSLGQDWVLHF.

V gene TRBV9 combines with J gene TRBJ1-1, with 10 positions matching TRBD1. Per germline, CDR1 SGDLS and CDR2 YYNGEE. After removal of 4 bases from V and 6 bases from J, the junction contained 9 bases not matched to a gene. CDR3 size: 15 residues. The CDR3 reads CASSKTGGQGAEAFF. In nucleotides, the CDR3 is TGTGCCAGCAGCAAGACAGGGGGCCAGGGCGCTGAAGCTTTCTTT.

The rearrangement joins TRBV5-6 to TRBJ2-3; D is ambiguous. Germline V CDR1 and CDR2: SGHDT, YYEEEE. The CDR3 has 13 amino acids. V was trimmed by 0 bases and J by 1 base, leaving 3 bases between them. The CDR3 protein is CASSLGGTDTQYF. DNA for the CDR3: TGTGCCAGCAGCTTGGGGGGCACAGATACGCAGTATTTT.